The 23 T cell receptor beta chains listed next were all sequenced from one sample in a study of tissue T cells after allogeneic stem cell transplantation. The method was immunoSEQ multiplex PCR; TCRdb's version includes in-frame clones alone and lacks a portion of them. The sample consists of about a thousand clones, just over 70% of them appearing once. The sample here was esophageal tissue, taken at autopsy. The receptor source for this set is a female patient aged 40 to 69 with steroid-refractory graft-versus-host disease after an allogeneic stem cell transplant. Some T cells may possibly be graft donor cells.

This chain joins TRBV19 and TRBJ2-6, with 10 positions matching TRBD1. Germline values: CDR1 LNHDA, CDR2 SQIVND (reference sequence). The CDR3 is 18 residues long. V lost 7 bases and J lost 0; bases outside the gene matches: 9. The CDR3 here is CASNGPGQGFSGANVLTF. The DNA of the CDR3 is TGTGCCAGTAACGGGCCGGGACAGGGGTTCTCTGGGGCCAACGTCCTGACTTTC. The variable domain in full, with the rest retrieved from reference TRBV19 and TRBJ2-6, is DGGITQSPKYLFRKEGQNVTLSCEQNLNHDAMYWYRQDPGQGLRLIYYSQIVNDFQKGDIAEGYSVSREKKESFPLTVTSAQKNPTAFYLCASNGPGQGFSGANVLTFGAGSRLTVL.

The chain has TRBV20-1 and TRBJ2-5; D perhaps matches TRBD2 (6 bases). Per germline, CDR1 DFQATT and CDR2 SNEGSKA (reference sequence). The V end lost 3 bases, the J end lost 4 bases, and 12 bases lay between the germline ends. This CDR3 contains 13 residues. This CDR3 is CSASAGPGETQYF. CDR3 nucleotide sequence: TGCAGTGCTAGTGCGGGGCCGGGAGAGACCCAGTACTTC.

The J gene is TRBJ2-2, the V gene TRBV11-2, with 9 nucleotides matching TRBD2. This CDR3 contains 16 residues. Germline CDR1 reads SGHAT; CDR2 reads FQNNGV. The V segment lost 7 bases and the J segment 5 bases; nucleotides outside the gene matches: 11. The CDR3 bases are TGTGCCAGCATAGACCTTGCGGGGGGGCTAACCGGGGAGCTGTTTTTT. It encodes CASIDLAGGLTGELFF.

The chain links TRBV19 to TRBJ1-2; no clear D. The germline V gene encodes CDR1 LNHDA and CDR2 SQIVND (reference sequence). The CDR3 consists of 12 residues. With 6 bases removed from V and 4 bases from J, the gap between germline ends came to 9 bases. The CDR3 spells CASSLRPYGYTF. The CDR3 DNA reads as TGTGCCAGTAGCCTAAGACCCTATGGCTACACCTTC.

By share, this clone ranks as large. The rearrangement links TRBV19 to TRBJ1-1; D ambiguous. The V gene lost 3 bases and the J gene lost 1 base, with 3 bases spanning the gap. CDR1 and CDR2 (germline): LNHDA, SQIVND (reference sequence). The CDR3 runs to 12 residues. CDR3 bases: TGTGCCAGTAGTATTAGGAACACTGAAGCTTTCTTT. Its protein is CASSIRNTEAFF.

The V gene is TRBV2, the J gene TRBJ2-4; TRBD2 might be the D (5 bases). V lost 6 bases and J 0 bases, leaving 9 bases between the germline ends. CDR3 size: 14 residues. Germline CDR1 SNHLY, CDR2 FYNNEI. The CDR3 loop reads CASRTAGAKNIQYF. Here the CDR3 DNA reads TGTGCCAGCAGGACGGCGGGAGCCAAAAACATTCAGTACTTC. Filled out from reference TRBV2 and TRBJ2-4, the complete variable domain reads EPEVTQTPSHQVTQMGQEVILRCVPISNHLYFYWYRQILGQKVEFLVSFYNNEISEKSEIFDDQFSVERPDGSNFTLKIRSTKLEDSAMYFCASRTAGAKNIQYFGAGTRLSVL.

CDR3 region: CASSEGGTQPQHF. CDR3 coding DNA: TGTGCCAGCAGTGAAGGAGGAACTCAGCCCCAGCATTTT. The chain carries TRBV27 and TRBJ1-5; D not certain. V was trimmed by 5 bases and J by 6 bases, leaving 11 bases between them. Germline V gene lookup returns CDR1 MNHEY and CDR2 SMNVEV (reference sequence). The CDR3 loop spans 13 amino acids.

CDR3 sequence: CACAGTSGRRGELFF. The CDR3 DNA follows: TGTGCCTGCGCCGGGACTAGCGGGAGAAGGGGGGAGCTGTTTTTT. This chain uses TRBV2 with TRBJ2-2; 14 bases map to TRBD2. The junction had 10 bases not matched to a gene; V was cut back by 11 bases and J by 8 bases. The CDR3 extends over 15 amino acids. Germline CDR1 is SNHLY and CDR2 is FYNNEI.

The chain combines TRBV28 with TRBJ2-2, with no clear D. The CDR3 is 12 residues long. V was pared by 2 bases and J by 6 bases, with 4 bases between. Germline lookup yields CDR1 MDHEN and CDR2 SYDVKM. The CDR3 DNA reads TGTGCCAGCAGTTTAGGGGCCGGGGAGCTGTTTTTT. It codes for CASSLGAGELFF.

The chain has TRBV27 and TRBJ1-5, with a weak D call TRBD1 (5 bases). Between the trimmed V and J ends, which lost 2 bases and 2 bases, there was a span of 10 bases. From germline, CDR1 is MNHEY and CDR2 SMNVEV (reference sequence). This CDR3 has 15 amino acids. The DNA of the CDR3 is TGTGCCAGCAGTTTAGGGTCGGGGGGCAATCAGCCCCAGCATTTT. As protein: CASSLGSGGNQPQHF.

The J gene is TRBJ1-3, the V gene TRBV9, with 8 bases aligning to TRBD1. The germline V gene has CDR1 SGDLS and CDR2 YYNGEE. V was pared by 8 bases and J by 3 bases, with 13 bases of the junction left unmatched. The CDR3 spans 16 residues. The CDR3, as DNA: TGTGCCAGTCGCCGTGGACAGGGAATGAGTGGAAACACCATATATTTT. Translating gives CASRRGQGMSGNTIYF.

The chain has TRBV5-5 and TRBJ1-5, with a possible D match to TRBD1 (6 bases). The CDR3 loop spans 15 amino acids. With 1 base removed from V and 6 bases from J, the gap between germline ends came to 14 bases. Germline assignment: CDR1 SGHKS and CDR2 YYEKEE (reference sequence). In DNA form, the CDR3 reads TGTGCCAGCAGCTTGTCACAGGGAGGACGTCAGCCCCAGCATTTT. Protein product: CASSLSQGGRQPQHF.

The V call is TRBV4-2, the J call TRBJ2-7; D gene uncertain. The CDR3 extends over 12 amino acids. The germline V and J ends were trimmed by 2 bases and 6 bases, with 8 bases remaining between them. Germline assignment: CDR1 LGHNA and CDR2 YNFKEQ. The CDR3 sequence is CASSQKGIEQYF. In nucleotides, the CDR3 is TGTGCCAGCAGCCAAAAAGGGATCGAGCAGTACTTC.

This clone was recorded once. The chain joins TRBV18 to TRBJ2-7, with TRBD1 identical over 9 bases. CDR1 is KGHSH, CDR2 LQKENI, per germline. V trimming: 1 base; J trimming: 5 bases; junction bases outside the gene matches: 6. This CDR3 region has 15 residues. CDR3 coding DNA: TGTGCCAGCTCACCACTGGGGACAGGGAGGGACGAGCAGTACTTC. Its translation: CASSPLGTGRDEQYF.

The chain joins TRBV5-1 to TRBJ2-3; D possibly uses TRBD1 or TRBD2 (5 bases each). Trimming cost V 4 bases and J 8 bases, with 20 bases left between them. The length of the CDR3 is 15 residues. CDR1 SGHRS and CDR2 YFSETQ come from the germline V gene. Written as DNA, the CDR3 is TGCGCCAGCAGCCTCGGACAAGTCGGGATTGGTACGCAGTATTTT. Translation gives CASSLGQVGIGTQYF.

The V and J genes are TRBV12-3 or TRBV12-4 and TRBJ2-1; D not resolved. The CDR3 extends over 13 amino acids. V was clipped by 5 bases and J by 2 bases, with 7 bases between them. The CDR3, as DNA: TGTGCCAGCAGTGACGGGCCCTACAATGAGCAGTTCTTC. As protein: CASSDGPYNEQFF.

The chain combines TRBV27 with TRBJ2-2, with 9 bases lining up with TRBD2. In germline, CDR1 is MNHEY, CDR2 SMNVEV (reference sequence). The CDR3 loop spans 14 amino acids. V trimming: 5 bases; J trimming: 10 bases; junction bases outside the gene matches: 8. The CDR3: CASSIPGLAAELFF. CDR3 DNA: TGTGCCAGCAGTATCCCGGGACTAGCCGCGGAGCTGTTTTTT.

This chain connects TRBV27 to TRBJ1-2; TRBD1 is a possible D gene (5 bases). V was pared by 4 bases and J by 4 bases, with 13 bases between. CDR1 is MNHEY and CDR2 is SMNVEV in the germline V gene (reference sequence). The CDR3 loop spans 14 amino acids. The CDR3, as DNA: TGTGCCAGCAGTTCCTGGGGGACGGCCTATGGCTACACCTTC. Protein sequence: CASSSWGTAYGYTF.

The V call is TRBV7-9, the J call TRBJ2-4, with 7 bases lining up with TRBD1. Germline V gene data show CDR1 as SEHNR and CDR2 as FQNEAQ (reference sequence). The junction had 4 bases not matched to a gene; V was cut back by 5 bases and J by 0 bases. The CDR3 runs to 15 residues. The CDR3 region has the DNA TGTGCCAGCAGCGTTGGGACAGTAGCCAAAAACATTCAGTACTTC. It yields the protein CASSVGTVAKNIQYF.

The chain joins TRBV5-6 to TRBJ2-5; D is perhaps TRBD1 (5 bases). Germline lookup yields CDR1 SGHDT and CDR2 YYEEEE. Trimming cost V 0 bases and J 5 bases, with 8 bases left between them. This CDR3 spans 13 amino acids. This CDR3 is CASSLGGLETQYF. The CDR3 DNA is TGTGCCAGCAGCTTGGGGGGCTTGGAGACCCAGTACTTC.

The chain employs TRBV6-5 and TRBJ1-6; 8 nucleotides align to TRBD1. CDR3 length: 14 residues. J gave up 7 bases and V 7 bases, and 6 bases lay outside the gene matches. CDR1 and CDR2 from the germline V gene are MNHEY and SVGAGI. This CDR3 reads CASKDRGENSPLHF. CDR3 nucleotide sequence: TGTGCCAGCAAAGACAGGGGAGAAAATTCACCCCTCCACTTT.

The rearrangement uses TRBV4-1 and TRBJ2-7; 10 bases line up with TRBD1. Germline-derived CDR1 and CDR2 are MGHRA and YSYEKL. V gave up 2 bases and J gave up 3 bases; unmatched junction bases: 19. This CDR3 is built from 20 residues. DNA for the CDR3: TGCGCCAGCAGCCAACGTCTTTTCCCAATAGGGAGGACAGGGGGCTACGAGCAGTACTTC. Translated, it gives CASSQRLFPIGRTGGYEQYF.

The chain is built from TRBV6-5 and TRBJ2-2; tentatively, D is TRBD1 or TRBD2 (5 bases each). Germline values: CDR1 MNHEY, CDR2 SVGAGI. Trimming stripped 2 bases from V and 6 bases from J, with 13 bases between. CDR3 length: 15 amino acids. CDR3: CASSYAIQGAGELFF. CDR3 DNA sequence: TGTGCCAGCAGTTACGCCATTCAGGGAGCCGGGGAGCTGTTTTTT.